The entry below gives a single T cell receptor beta chain sequence along with its context. The data derive from a study of T-cell memory formation after mild COVID-19. MiXCR, applied by TCRdb to the 5' RACE reads, yields one record per CDR3 protein. The table records about 150,000 distinct CDR3 sequences, 6% of them present only once. Material: PBMCs or a T cell subset sorted from them (not recorded which). This clonotype originated in an adult woman who had mild COVID-19 (a few samples of this study predate the infection). Cell type and time point are not known.

CDR3 protein: CASSDQIRGSPLHF. In DNA form, the CDR3 reads TGTGCCAGCAGTGATCAGATCAGAGGGTCACCCCTCCACTTT. The rearrangement joins TRBV2 to TRBJ1-6; no clear D. This CDR3 has 14 amino acids. V was clipped by 3 bases and J by 10 bases, with 13 bases between them. The germline V gene has CDR1 SNHLY and CDR2 FYNNEI.